A selection of T cell receptor beta chains follows, all from one sample in a study of OX40 agonist ivuxolimab in advanced cancers. Profiled with immunoSEQ multiplex PCR; TCRdb holds only in-frame clones, not every one. There are tens of thousands of clones in the sample; around 77% occur only once, and about 2.7% lies in the top ten. The sample was CD4+ or CD8+ T cells sorted from blood, taken in a trial of the OX40 agonist ivuxolimab. These receptors were obtained from an adult with an advanced solid tumor such as melanoma, head and neck, liver or kidney cancer. Both conserved end residues are part of each CDR3. The order of the fields is J gene, D gene, V gene, clone size, CDR3 protein, CDR3 DNA. A D gene is named only where the DNA matches it firmly. Only part of the rows carry a size: once, few, many, or a class if the clone is expanded.

TRBJ2-3	.	TRBV7-3	.	CASSLTGRRDTQYF	TGTGCCAGCAGCTTAACCGGGAGAAGAGATACGCAGTATTTT
TRBJ2-5	.	TRBV15	.	CATSRVPGAGKTQYF	TGTGCCACCAGCAGAGTCCCAGGGGCTGGGAAGACCCAGTACTTC
TRBJ1-4	TRBD1	TRBV6-1	.	CASSFSGTGDEKLFF	TGTGCCAGCAGTTTTTCCGGGACAGGGGATGAAAAACTGTTTTTT
TRBJ1-3	.	TRBV28	once	CASKPQGGNTIYF	TGTGCCAGCAAACCACAGGGAGGAAACACCATATATTTT
TRBJ1-4	.	TRBV5-4	.	CASSLGMTATNEKLFF	TGTGCCAGCAGCTTGGGGATGACAGCAACTAATGAAAAACTGTTTTTT
TRBJ2-7	.	TRBV27	.	CASIPRYEQYF	TGTGCCAGCATACCTCGATACGAGCAGTACTTC
TRBJ1-3	.	TRBV25-1	.	CASRGSGGNTIYF	TGTGCCAGCAGGGGCAGTGGGGGAAACACCATATATTTT
TRBJ1-1	.	TRBV30	.	CAWTPGFNTEAFF	TGTGCCTGGACTCCGGGCTTCAACACTGAAGCTTTCTTT
TRBJ2-2	.	TRBV11-2	.	CASSLEGRNTGELFF	TGTGCCAGCAGCTTAGAGGGGCGGAACACCGGGGAGCTGTTTTTT
TRBJ2-7	.	TRBV2	.	CASSRDFADEQYF	TGTGCCAGCAGCCGGGATTTTGCAGACGAGCAGTACTTC
TRBJ2-6	TRBD2	TRBV19	.	CASGGLAGVFGANVLTF	TGTGCCAGTGGGGGGCTAGCGGGAGTGTTTGGGGCCAACGTCCTGACTTTC
TRBJ1-1	TRBD1	TRBV6-5	.	CASSPQGQNTEAFF	TGTGCCAGCAGCCCACAGGGGCAGAACACTGAAGCTTTCTTT
TRBJ1-1	.	TRBV6-1	.	CRTAMNTEAFF	TGTAGGACAGCCATGAACACTGAAGCTTTCTTT
TRBJ2-7	TRBD1	TRBV11-2	.	CASSMDRGSYEQYF	TGTGCCAGCAGCATGGACAGGGGGTCCTACGAGCAGTACTTC
TRBJ2-3	TRBD1	TRBV10-1	.	CASKDGQGTTDTQYF	TGCGCCAGCAAAGACGGACAGGGTACCACAGATACGCAGTATTTT
TRBJ2-1	.	TRBV6-1	.	CASSEHPGSYNEQFF	TGTGCCAGCAGCGAACACCCTGGGTCCTACAATGAGCAGTTCTTC
TRBJ1-5	.	TRBV6-5	.	CASEGYRQPQHF	TGTGCCAGCGAGGGGTACCGGCAGCCCCAGCATTTT